The 9 T cell receptor beta chains below were found in one sample sequenced in a study of blood T cell repertoires in COVID-19. Using immunoSEQ multiplex PCR, the repertoire was profiled, and TCRdb retains in-frame clones only, with some absent. The table has roughly 180,000 clones, roughly 80% seen once; the top ten hold 15% to 20%. What was sequenced was peripheral blood. The receptor set was obtained from a man aged 55-75 years with active or convalescent COVID-19.

This chain uses TRBV12-3 or TRBV12-4 with TRBJ2-7; 8 bases are shared with TRBD1. V lost 5 bases, J lost 7 bases, and 7 bases stayed unmatched. The CDR3 contains 13 residues. The CDR3 DNA follows: TGTGCCAGCAGTCCTCGGGACAGGCGAGAGCAGTACTTC. Translation gives CASSPRDRREQYF.

This chain links TRBV13 with TRBJ2-3; the match to TRBD1 covers 7 bases. CDR3 size: 14 residues. V trimming: 5 bases; J trimming: 2 bases; junction bases outside the gene matches: 4. Germline V gives CDR1 PRHDT, CDR2 FYEKMQ (reference sequence). CDR3 DNA: TGTGCCAGCAGCCTCGGGACAGTCACAGATACGCAGTATTTT. It yields the protein CASSLGTVTDTQYF.

This clone was observed a few times. The chain links TRBV10-3 to TRBJ2-2, with D maybe TRBD2 (6 bases). The CDR3 has 15 residues. The V end lost 2 bases, the J end lost 4 bases, and 11 bases lay between the germline ends. Germline CDR1 and CDR2: ENHRY and SYGVKD. The CDR3 region has the DNA TGTGCCATCAGTGAGCCTAGCGAGAGCACCGGGGAGCTGTTTTTT. Translation gives CAISEPSESTGELFF.

V usage is TRBV11-3 and J usage is TRBJ2-7; 7 positions match TRBD1. This CDR3 comprises 17 residues. Unmatched junction bases numbered 9, after V lost 1 base and J lost 0 bases. The germline V gene encodes CDR1 SGHNT and CDR2 YENEEA. The CDR3 here is CASSLVDQDRFSYEQYF. In nucleotides, the CDR3 is TGTGCCAGCAGCTTAGTCGATCAGGACAGGTTCTCCTACGAGCAGTACTTC.

The chain carries TRBV2 and TRBJ2-2, with D possibly matching TRBD1 (6 bases). There are 18 residues in the CDR3. The germline CDR1 and CDR2 sequences are SNHLY and FYNNEI. Deletions cut 7 bases from V and 8 bases from J, with 29 bases between. As DNA, the CDR3 is TGTGCCAGCACCCGACGGCCTCAGGGGTTCAGGGCATATGGGGAGCTGTTTTTT. It encodes CASTRRPQGFRAYGELFF.

CDR3 coding DNA: TGTGCCAGCAGTTACTCCCGCAGCACTAGCGGAGAGACCCAGTACTTC. It specifies CASSYSRSTSGETQYF. V gene TRBV6-5 combines with J gene TRBJ2-5; 8 nucleotides align to TRBD2. The CDR3 has 16 amino acids. V lost 0 bases, J lost 4 bases, and 7 bases stayed unmatched. Germline V gene lookup returns CDR1 MNHEY and CDR2 SVGAGI.

The gene calls are TRBV5-4 and TRBJ2-5, with 10 bases matching TRBD2. The CDR3 is 16 residues long. CDR1 and CDR2 from the germline V gene are SGHNT and YYREEE (reference sequence). Germline trimming cut 0 bases from V and 7 bases from J; bases unmatched to any gene: 9. The chain's CDR3 is CASSLGGLAGEGTQYF. DNA of the CDR3: TGTGCCAGCAGCTTGGGGGGGCTAGCGGGAGAAGGGACCCAGTACTTC.

The chain uses TRBV9 and TRBJ2-5, with D tentatively TRBD2 (5 bases). CDR3 size: 13 residues. CDR1 SGDLS and CDR2 YYNGEE come from the germline V gene. Trimming pared 3 bases from V and 4 bases from J, leaving 10 bases between. The chain's CDR3 is CASSAEGLETQYF. The CDR3 coding sequence is TGTGCCAGCAGCGCAGAGGGCCTAGAGACCCAGTACTTC.

The gene calls are TRBV5-5 and TRBJ2-2; TRBD1 matches at 9 bases. The V gene end was trimmed by 4 bases and the J gene end by 7 bases; junction bases not matched to a gene: 8. The CDR3 extends over 15 amino acids. CDR1 and CDR2 from the germline V gene are SGHKS and YYEKEE (reference sequence). The CDR3 region is CASSRDRAVLGELFF. Written as DNA, the CDR3 is TGTGCCAGCAGCCGGGACAGGGCAGTACTCGGGGAGCTGTTTTTT.